Given below is one T cell receptor beta chain in context. As yet, its antigen is unknown. At the DNA level, this CDR3 is encoded by other sequences in the same sample as well. Primers included in the PCR were 60 Vbeta and 13 Jbeta primers. The protocol was immunoSEQ multiplex PCR, while the TCRdb copy is restricted to in-frame clones and leaves out a portion. Seen here are about 180,000 clones, about four fifths observed once, and the top ten hold 1.5% to 2%. The V end lost 8 bases, the J end lost 3 bases, and 11 bases lay between the germline ends. The CDR3 is made up of 13 amino acids. Germline lookup yields CDR1 SNHLY and CDR2 FYNNEI. Nominally healthy donors provided the samples, though records likely missed some immune exposures. The sample originates from a study of cytomegalovirus exposure and HLA in healthy donors. General study findings and limits: Some highly shared sequence variants likely arose as a pipeline artifact.

Sequencing was carried out using PBMCs. The chain is built from TRBV2 and TRBJ1-5, with D perhaps TRBD1 (6 bases). The origin of this receptor is a woman under 40 in good health and CMV-seronegative. This CDR3 reads CASGGQANQPQHF. The CDR3 nucleotides read TGTGCCAGCGGGGGACAAGCCAATCAGCCCCAGCATTTT.